These 15 T cell receptor beta chains came from one sample sequenced in a study of T-cell memory formation after mild COVID-19. MiXCR, run by TCRdb on the 5' RACE reads, gives a single entry per CDR3 protein. Counted here are about 150,000 distinct CDR3 sequences, approximately 26% occurring once; the ten biggest clones make up 24%. Sequencing input: PBMCs or a T cell subset sorted from them (not recorded which). The receptor source for this set is an adult woman who had mild COVID-19 (a few samples of this study predate the infection). Cell type and time point are not known.

This clonotype has a handful of counts. The chain links TRBV7-9 to TRBJ2-7, with 10 bases matching TRBD1. Germline V gene sequence: CDR1 SEHNR, CDR2 FQNEAQ (reference sequence). The V gene end was trimmed by 6 bases and the J gene end by 5 bases; junction bases not matched to a gene: 4. The CDR3 spans 13 residues. This chain's CDR3 is CASSWDRGDEQYF. The CDR3 bases are TGTGCCAGCAGTTGGGACAGGGGTGACGAGCAGTACTTC.

This clonotype has more than one count but fewer than ten. The chain has TRBV15 and TRBJ2-7; D perhaps matches TRBD2 (5 bases). This CDR3 has 15 residues. Trimming left V 3 bases short and J 3 bases short, with 15 bases between. Germline V gene lookup returns CDR1 LNHNV and CDR2 YYDKDF (reference sequence). The CDR3 region has the DNA TGTGCCACCAGCAGGTCCGACGGGAACCTCTACGAGCAGTACTTC. Residues: CATSRSDGNLYEQYF.

The V and J genes are TRBV30 and TRBJ2-1; 10 bases line up with TRBD2. CDR3 length equals 12 residues. The germline gives CDR1 GTSNPN, CDR2 SVGIG (reference sequence). V trimming: 4 bases; J trimming: 7 bases; junction bases outside the gene matches: 1. In nucleotides, the CDR3 is TGTGCCTGGACTAGCGGGAGTAATGAGCAGTTCTTC. Translating gives CAWTSGSNEQFF. Combining the CDR3 with reference TRBV30 and TRBJ2-1 gives the whole variable domain SQTIHQWPATLVQPVGSPLSLECTVEGTSNPNLYWYRQAAGRGLQLLFYSVGIGQISSEVPQNLSASRPQDRQFILSSKKLLLSDSGFYLCAWTSGSNEQFFGPGTRLTVL.

The rearrangement joins TRBV4-2 to TRBJ2-3; D is possibly TRBD1 or TRBD2 (6 bases each). CDR1 LGHNA and CDR2 YNFKEQ come from the germline V gene. There are 16 residues in the CDR3. V lost 0 bases and J 9 bases, leaving 19 bases between the germline ends. The CDR3 DNA follows: TGTGCCAGCAGCCAAGATCAACGGCCCGAAGGGGGGACGCAGTATTTT. This encodes CASSQDQRPEGGTQYF.

Only a few counts were recorded for this clonotype. J is TRBJ2-1 and V is TRBV9; D uncertain. With 1 base removed from V and 8 bases from J, the gap between germline ends came to 10 bases. Germline V gene lookup returns CDR1 SGDLS and CDR2 YYNGEE. The CDR3 spans 13 residues. The CDR3 loop reads CASSVWGRDEQFF. As DNA, the CDR3 is TGTGCCAGCAGCGTATGGGGTAGGGATGAGCAGTTCTTC.

V usage is TRBV5-1 and J usage is TRBJ2-2, with D possibly being TRBD2 (7 bases). V shed 4 bases and J shed 8 bases, with 12 bases lying between them. This CDR3 has 13 amino acids. CDR1 is SGHRS and CDR2 is YFSETQ in the germline V gene. The CDR3 coding sequence is TGCGCCAGCAGCGTGGCGGGGGCAGGGGAGCTGTTTTTT. Translation gives CASSVAGAGELFF.

This clonotype was picked up a small number of times. The CDR3 coding sequence is TGTGCCAGCAGTTCCTCAGACGACATCTCTGAAGCTTTCTTT. Translation: CASSSSDDISEAFF. V and J are TRBV12-3 or TRBV12-4 and TRBJ1-1, with no clear D. The CDR3 runs to 14 residues. V gave up 4 bases and J gave up 6 bases, with 15 bases separating them.

The chain has TRBV7-9 and TRBJ2-7, with D tentatively TRBD1 (5 bases). The ends were cut back, 4 bases at V and 2 bases at J, with 18 bases in the middle. Germline assignment: CDR1 SEHNR and CDR2 FQNEAQ (reference sequence). This CDR3 contains 16 residues. This chain's CDR3 is CASSSGILLETYEQYF. The CDR3 DNA reads TGTGCCAGCAGCTCAGGGATCCTTCTTGAAACCTACGAGCAGTACTTC. Drawing the rest from reference TRBV7-9 and TRBJ2-7, the complete variable domain is DTGVSQNPRHKITKRGQNVTFRCDPISEHNRLYWYRQTLGQGPEFLTYFQNEAQLEKSRLLSDRFSAERPKGSFSTLEIQRTEQGDSAMYLCASSSGILLETYEQYFGPGTRLTVT.

There are a few counts of this clonotype. The chain links TRBV7-9 to TRBJ2-1, with 9 bases aligning to TRBD2. V gave up 5 bases and J gave up 5 bases; unmatched junction bases: 7. The CDR3 totals 15 residues. Germline V gene sequence: CDR1 SEHNR, CDR2 FQNEAQ (reference sequence). CDR3 nucleotide sequence: TGTGCCAGCAGCACCGGACTAGCGTCCAACAATGAGCAGTTCTTC. As protein: CASSTGLASNNEQFF.

This clonotype was counted only a few times. The gene calls are TRBV4-1 and TRBJ2-1; 11 positions match TRBD2. Germline V CDR1 and CDR2: MGHRA, YSYEKL. V lost 1 base to trimming and J lost 7 bases; unmatched junction nucleotides: 6. The CDR3 length is 16 residues. In nucleotides, the CDR3 is TGCGCCAGCAGCCAAGTGACTAGCGGGGATCTAAATGAGCAGTTCTTC. Residues: CASSQVTSGDLNEQFF.

The CDR3 region is CAWEGAMAYEQYF. CDR3 nucleotides: TGTGCCTGGGAAGGGGCAATGGCCTACGAGCAGTACTTC. The chain has TRBV30 and TRBJ2-7; a weak D match, TRBD1 (5 bases). CDR1 GTSNPN and CDR2 SVGIG come from the germline V gene (reference sequence). CDR3 length: 13 residues. V was shortened by 5 bases and J by 2 bases, with 13 bases between the two germline ends.

This clonotype was seen a handful of times. The chain is built from TRBV11-2 and TRBJ2-7; 7 nucleotides line up with TRBD1. V was clipped by 5 bases and J by 5 bases; unmatched bases: 12. The germline gives CDR1 SGHAT, CDR2 FQNNGV. This CDR3 comprises 15 residues. CDR3 in amino acids: CASSLGAEGANEQYF. The CDR3 DNA follows: TGTGCCAGCAGCCTTGGAGCTGAGGGGGCCAACGAGCAGTACTTC.

A few counts support this clonotype. This chain connects TRBV18 to TRBJ2-7, with D perhaps being TRBD1 or TRBD2 (5 bases each). The CDR3 is made up of 16 amino acids. Trimming removed 3 bases at V and 4 bases at J, with 19 bases between. CDR1 is KGHSH and CDR2 is LQKENI in the germline V gene. CDR3 DNA sequence: TGTGCCAGCTCACCTTACAGCCGGGGCCCCCCTTACGAGCAGTACTTC. It yields the protein CASSPYSRGPPYEQYF.

The gene calls are TRBV6-5 and TRBJ2-3, with D perhaps matching TRBD1 (6 bases). The germline V and J ends were trimmed by 4 bases and 2 bases, with 16 bases remaining between them. Germline V lookup: CDR1 MNHEY, CDR2 SVGAGI. CDR3 length: 16 residues. CDR3 amino acids: CASSSRGEVATDTQYF. CDR3 in DNA: TGTGCCAGCAGTTCCAGGGGTGAAGTGGCCACAGATACGCAGTATTTT.

This clonotype has more than one count but fewer than ten. The V and J genes are TRBV5-1 and TRBJ1-1; D is ambiguous. The CDR3 has 12 amino acids. Germline CDR1 reads SGHRS; CDR2 reads YFSETQ. V shed 3 bases and J shed 3 bases, with 6 bases lying between them. The DNA for the CDR3 is TGCGCCAGCAGCTCTGGGTACACTGAAGCTTTCTTT. The encoded protein is CASSSGYTEAFF.